This TCR beta chain was profiled in a study of cytomegalovirus exposure and HLA in healthy donors. Here immunoSEQ multiplex PCR was the method, and the copy in TCRdb shows in-frame clones only, minus some. This table holds 120,000 or so clones, 80% to 90% found once. To note about this clone: The antigen remains undetermined. Other DNA variants within this sample encode the same CDR3.

Study results and limitations: The authors confirmed in vitro that a few CMV-associated chains were specific for CMV antigens.

The donors were part of the validation cohort, which consisted of under 150 subjects and was separate from the first cohort of 670 or so subjects. This CDR3 comprises 14 residues. Trimming cost V 3 bases and J 2 bases; bases outside gene matches: 1. CDR1 is MDHEN, CDR2 SYDVKM, per germline. Material: PBMCs. This TCR was sampled from a woman under 30 in good health and CMV-seronegative. This chain uses TRBV28 with TRBJ1-5; 7 bases map to TRBD1. The CDR3 region has the DNA TGTGCCAGCAGTTTCACAGGGGGCAATCAGCCCCAGCATTTT. This gives the protein CASSFTGGNQPQHF.